The 4 T cell receptor beta chains reported below all come from one sample, sequenced in a study of cytomegalovirus exposure and HLA in healthy donors. In the PCR, 60 Vbeta and 13 Jbeta primers were used. Some clones are missing from TCRdb's copy, which holds only in-frame ones; the method was immunoSEQ multiplex PCR. The table shows around 130,000 clones, with roughly two thirds occurring only once. Sequences were obtained from PBMCs. The receptors here all came from a man in his thirties or forties in good health and CMV-seropositive.

The rearrangement links TRBV4-3 to TRBJ2-7, with TRBD1 identical over 7 bases. With 4 bases clipped from V and 4 bases from J, the junction kept 4 bases outside the gene matches. This CDR3 is 13 amino acids long. Germline CDR1 is LGHNA and CDR2 is YSLEER. For the CDR3, the DNA is TGCGCCAGCAGCCGATCAGGGGGTTACGAGCAGTACTTC. As protein: CASSRSGGYEQYF.

This clone appeared a few times. The DNA of the CDR3 is TGCGCCAGCAGCCCGGTAGGACAGGGGATCTTCTCCTACGAGCAGTACTTC. Translated, it gives CASSPVGQGIFSYEQYF. This sequence joins TRBV5-1 and TRBJ2-7, with TRBD1 matching 9 bases. The germline gives CDR1 SGHRS, CDR2 YFSETQ. The CDR3 has 17 amino acids. J was trimmed by 0 bases and V by 4 bases; bases with no gene match: 11.

This clone showed up just once. The chain joins TRBV9 to TRBJ1-1; D gene uncertain. Trimming took off 4 bases at V and 1 base at J, with 14 bases between the two ends. CDR1 is SGDLS and CDR2 is YYNGEE in the germline V gene. This CDR3 comprises 15 residues. CDR3 residues: CASSPLSNSNTEAFF. CDR3 DNA sequence: TGTGCCAGCAGCCCCCTGAGTAATTCGAACACTGAAGCTTTCTTT.

The rearrangement links TRBV9 to TRBJ2-2; 8 bases are shared with TRBD2. The length of the CDR3 is 16 residues. CDR1 SGDLS and CDR2 YYNGEE come from the germline V gene. V gave up 0 bases and J gave up 2 bases; unmatched junction bases: 3. The CDR3 sequence: CASSVALADNTGELFF. The CDR3 coding sequence is TGTGCCAGCAGCGTAGCACTAGCGGACAACACCGGGGAGCTGTTTTTT.